The rows below give T cell receptor beta chains drawn from one sample of a study of early T cells in non-severe SARS-CoV-2 infection. Via MiXCR, TCRdb re-called the 5' RACE reads, giving one row per CDR3 protein. The sample lists some 81,000 distinct CDR3 sequences, about a sixth seen once, with roughly 2.7% in the top ten. Sequenced material: whole blood. The source of these receptors is an adult who was a healthcare worker with PCR-confirmed SARS-CoV-2 infection or an uninfected control (not recorded which). CDR3s include the opening cysteine and the closing phenylalanine or tryptophan. A D gene is named only where the DNA matches it firmly. Size tells how often a clone was seen (once, few, many) or the class of an expanded clone, and some rows leave it out.

abundance,j_gene,d_gene,v_gene,CDR3aa,CDR3nt
few,TRBJ2-7,-,TRBV7-9,CASSLGPLLGQYF,TGTGCCAGCAGCTTGGGCCCACTATTAGGGCAGTACTTC
many,TRBJ2-7,TRBD2,TRBV20-1,CSAGLAGGYEQYF,TGCAGTGCCGGACTAGCGGGAGGGTACGAGCAGTACTTC
-,TRBJ2-3,-,TRBV12-3/TRBV12-4,CASSRDFLTDTQYF,TGTGCCAGCAGCCGGGACTTCCTCACAGATACGCAGTATTTT
-,TRBJ2-7,TRBD2,TRBV6-1,CASSQGLAGFYEQYF,TGTGCCAGCAGTCAGGGACTAGCGGGGTTCTACGAGCAGTACTTC
-,TRBJ2-1,-,TRBV19,CASSIENEQFF,TGTGCCAGTAGTATCGAGAATGAGCAGTTCTTC
many,TRBJ2-5,-,TRBV19,CASSPPGETQYF,TGTGCCAGTAGTCCACCCGGGGAGACCCAGTACTTC
-,TRBJ2-6,-,TRBV5-1,CASRADTYHFSGANVLTF,TGCGCCAGCAGAGCGGACACCTACCATTTCTCTGGGGCCAACGTCCTGACTTTC
few,TRBJ2-7,TRBD2,TRBV30,CAWSGLAAYEQYF,TGTGCCTGGAGTGGACTAGCGGCCTACGAGCAGTACTTC
few,TRBJ2-1,TRBD1,TRBV18,CASRQGTYNEQFF,TGTGCCAGCCGACAGGGGACCTACAATGAGCAGTTCTTC
-,TRBJ2-5,-,TRBV29-1,CSVEAGLAVETQYF,TGCAGCGTTGAGGCAGGCCTAGCTGTCGAGACCCAGTACTTC
many,TRBJ2-5,-,TRBV7-2,CASSVHMRSQETQYF,TGTGCCAGCAGCGTCCATATGAGGTCGCAAGAGACCCAGTACTTC
many,TRBJ1-1,-,TRBV12-5,CASGLGGAEAFF,TGTGCTAGTGGTCTGGGGGGGGCTGAAGCTTTCTTT
-,TRBJ2-5,-,TRBV28,CASSHSGRALAETQYF,TGTGCCAGCAGCCACTCGGGGCGGGCGCTGGCTGAGACCCAGTACTTC
-,TRBJ2-7,-,TRBV20-1,CSADHWVNSESAEQYF,TGCAGTGCTGACCATTGGGTAAACTCGGAATCGGCCGAGCAGTACTTC
-,TRBJ2-3,TRBD2,TRBV3-1,CASSPLAGRTDTQYF,TGTGCCAGCAGCCCTTTAGCGGGACGCACAGATACGCAGTATTTT
few,TRBJ2-5,-,TRBV10-3,CAISQNGFEETQYF,TGTGCCATCAGTCAAAACGGGTTCGAGGAGACCCAGTACTTC